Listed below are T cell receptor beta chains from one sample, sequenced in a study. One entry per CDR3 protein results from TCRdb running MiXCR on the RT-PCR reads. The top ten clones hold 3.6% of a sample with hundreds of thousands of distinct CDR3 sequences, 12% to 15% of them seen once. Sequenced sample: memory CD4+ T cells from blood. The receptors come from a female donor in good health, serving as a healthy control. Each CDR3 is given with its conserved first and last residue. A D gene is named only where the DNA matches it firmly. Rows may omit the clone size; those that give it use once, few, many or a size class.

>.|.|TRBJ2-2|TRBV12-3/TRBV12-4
CASGYRDVELFF
TGTGCCAGCGGGTACCGGGACGTGGAGCTGTTTTTT
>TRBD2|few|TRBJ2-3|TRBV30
CAWSVRLAGFRTDTQYF
TGTGCCTGGAGTGTGAGACTAGCGGGATTCCGCACAGATACGCAGTATTTT
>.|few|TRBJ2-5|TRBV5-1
CASKSIPGPETQYF
TGCGCCAGCAAATCTATCCCCGGTCCGGAGACCCAGTACTTC
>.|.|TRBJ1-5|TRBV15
CATSRVWEGQPQHF
TGTGCCACCAGCAGAGTGTGGGAGGGACAGCCCCAGCATTTT
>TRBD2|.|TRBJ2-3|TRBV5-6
CASSGTSGSFGTDTQYF
TGTGCCAGCAGCGGGACTAGCGGGAGTTTTGGCACAGATACGCAGTATTTT
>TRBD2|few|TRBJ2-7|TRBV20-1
CSAILASGDYEQYF
TGCAGTGCTATTTTGGCTAGCGGGGACTACGAGCAGTACTTC
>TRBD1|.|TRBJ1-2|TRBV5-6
CASSRTGVSGYTF
TGTGCCAGCAGCCGTACAGGGGTCTCTGGCTACACCTTC
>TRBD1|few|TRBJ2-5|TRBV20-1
CSARPSGTGGETQYF
TGCAGTGCTAGACCTTCCGGGACAGGGGGAGAGACCCAGTACTTC
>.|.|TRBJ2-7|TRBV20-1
CSARSGTYEQYF
TGCAGTGCTAGATCAGGAACCTACGAGCAGTACTTC
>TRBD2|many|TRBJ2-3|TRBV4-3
CASSQASSGTVTDTQYF
TGCGCCAGCAGCCAGGCATCTAGCGGGACGGTCACAGATACGCAGTATTTT
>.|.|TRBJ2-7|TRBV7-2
CASSLGPGLRSEQYF
TGTGCCAGCAGCTTGGGCCCGGGACTGAGATCCGAGCAGTACTTC
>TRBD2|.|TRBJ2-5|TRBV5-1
CASSLDPGASGAQETQYF
TGCGCCAGCAGCTTGGACCCCGGGGCTAGCGGGGCCCAAGAGACCCAGTACTTC
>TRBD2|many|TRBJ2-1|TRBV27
CASSPSGSYNEQFF
TGTGCCAGCTCGCCTAGCGGGTCCTACAATGAGCAGTTCTTC
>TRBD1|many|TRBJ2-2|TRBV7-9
CASSPRQGAGTGELFF
TGTGCCAGCAGCCCCAGACAGGGGGCGGGAACCGGGGAGCTGTTTTTT
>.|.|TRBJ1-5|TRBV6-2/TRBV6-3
CASRGGGRLQPQHF
TGTGCCAGCAGGGGGGGGGGGCGCCTCCAGCCCCAGCATTTT
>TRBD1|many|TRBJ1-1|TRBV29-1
CSVGTAQNTEAFF
TGCAGCGTAGGGACAGCCCAAAACACTGAAGCTTTCTTT
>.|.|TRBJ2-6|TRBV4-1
CASSQTVSGANVLTF
TGCGCCAGCAGCCAGACAGTCTCTGGGGCCAACGTCCTGACTTTC
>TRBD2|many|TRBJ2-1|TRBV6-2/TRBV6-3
CASSSGLAGGDEQFF
TGTGCCAGCAGTTCGGGACTAGCGGGAGGTGATGAGCAGTTCTTC
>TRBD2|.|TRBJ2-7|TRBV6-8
CASSYGTSGGSSYEQYF
TGTGCCAGCAGTTACGGGACTAGCGGGGGGTCGAGCTACGAGCAGTACTTC
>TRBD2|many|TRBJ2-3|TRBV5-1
CASSLGLAGLTDTQYF
TGTGCCAGCAGCTTAGGACTAGCGGGCCTCACAGATACGCAGTATTTT
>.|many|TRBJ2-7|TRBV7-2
CASSLSYRQYF
TGTGCCAGCAGCTTATCATATAGGCAGTACTTC
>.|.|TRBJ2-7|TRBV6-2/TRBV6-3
CASKGGDLYEQYF
TGTGCCAGCAAGGGCGGGGACCTTTACGAGCAGTACTTC
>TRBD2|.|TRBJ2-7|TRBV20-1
CSASNREAYEQYF
TGCAGTGCTAGTAACCGGGAGGCCTACGAGCAGTACTTC
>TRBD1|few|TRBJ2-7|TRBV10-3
CAISDGDRTYEQYF
TGTGCCATCAGCGATGGGGACAGAACCTACGAGCAGTACTTC
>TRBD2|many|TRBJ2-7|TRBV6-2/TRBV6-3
CASSYPIPGLAAYEQYF
TGTGCCAGCAGTTACCCTATTCCGGGACTAGCAGCCTACGAGCAGTACTTC
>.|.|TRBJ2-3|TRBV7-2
CASSLPQQPQYF
TGTGCCAGCAGCCTGCCCCAACAGCCGCAGTATTTT
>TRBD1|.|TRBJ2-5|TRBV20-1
CSAMDRGQETQYF
TGCAGTGCTATGGACAGGGGCCAAGAGACCCAGTACTTC
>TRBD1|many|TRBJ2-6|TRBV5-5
CASSLRRGTGGTGGANVLTF
TGTGCCAGCAGCCTCCGTAGGGGGACAGGGGGTACAGGAGGGGCCAACGTCCTGACTTTC
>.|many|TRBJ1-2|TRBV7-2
CASSLVAGTHGYTF
TGTGCCAGCAGCTTAGTTGCGGGGACTCATGGCTACACCTTC
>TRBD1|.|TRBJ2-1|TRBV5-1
CASSFPGQAFDHQSSYNEQFF
TGCGCCAGCAGCTTCCCCGGACAGGCCTTCGACCACCAGTCCTCCTACAATGAGCAGTTCTTC
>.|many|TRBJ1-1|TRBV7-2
CASSLNEEYEAFF
TGTGCCAGCAGCCTCAACGAGGAATATGAAGCTTTCTTT
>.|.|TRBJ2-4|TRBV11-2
CASSWDIAKNIQYF
TGTGCCAGCAGCTGGGACATAGCCAAAAACATTCAGTACTTC
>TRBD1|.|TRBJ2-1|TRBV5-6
CASSRQGALSDEQFF
TGTGCCAGCAGCCGACAGGGGGCTCTGTCCGATGAGCAGTTCTTC
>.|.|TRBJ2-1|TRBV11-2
CASSPLGLHNEQFF
TGTGCCAGCAGCCCCTTGGGACTTCACAATGAGCAGTTCTTC
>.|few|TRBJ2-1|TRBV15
CATIKGDSGTVNEQFF
TGTGCCACCATTAAAGGGGACAGCGGGACGGTCAATGAGCAGTTCTTC
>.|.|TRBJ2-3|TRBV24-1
CATSDFTGTDTQYF
TGTGCCACCAGTGATTTTACCGGGACAGATACGCAGTATTTT
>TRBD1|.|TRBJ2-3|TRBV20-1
CCATSWDRGGDTQYF
TGCTGTGCCACTAGTTGGGACAGGGGAGGAGATACGCAGTATTTT
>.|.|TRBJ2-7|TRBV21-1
CASSKPPGPSGRQYF
TGTGCCAGCAGCAAACCTCCGGGCCCCTCGGGAAGGCAGTACTTC
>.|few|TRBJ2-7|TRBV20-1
CSAISVGAVVYEQYF
TGCAGTGCTATAAGCGTTGGGGCCGTAGTCTACGAGCAGTACTTC
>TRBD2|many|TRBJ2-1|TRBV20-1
CSAPPGGNNEQFF
TGCAGTGCCCCCCCGGGGGGGAACAATGAGCAGTTCTTC
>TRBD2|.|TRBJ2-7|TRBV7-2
CASSLGGGDTYEQYF
TGTGCCAGCAGCTTAGGGGGGGGGGATACCTACGAGCAGTACTTC
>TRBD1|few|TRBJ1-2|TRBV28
CASSYGQGVDGYTF
TGTGCCAGCAGCTATGGACAGGGAGTTGATGGCTACACCTTC
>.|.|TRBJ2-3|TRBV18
CASSKIPGTPDDTQYF
TGCGCCAGCAGCAAGATACCCGGGACCCCAGATGATACGCAGTATTTT
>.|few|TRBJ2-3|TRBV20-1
CSARMATTSGGTQYF
TGCAGTGCTAGAATGGCTACCACATCAGGAGGTACGCAGTATTTT
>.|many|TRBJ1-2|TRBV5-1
CASSLRVDYGYTF
TGCGCCAGCAGCCTCCGGGTTGACTATGGCTACACCTTC
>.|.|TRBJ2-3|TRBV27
CASSLTVRGSGGDTQYF
TGTGCCAGCAGTTTAACCGTCCGGGGCTCCGGCGGGGATACGCAGTATTTT
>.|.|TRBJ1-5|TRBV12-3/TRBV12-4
CASSLASTGTNQPQHF
TGTGCCAGCAGTTTAGCGAGCACAGGAACCAATCAGCCCCAGCATTTT
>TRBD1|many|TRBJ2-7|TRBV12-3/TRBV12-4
CASTLQTGPYEQYF
TGTGCCAGCACCTTACAGACAGGGCCCTACGAGCAGTACTTC
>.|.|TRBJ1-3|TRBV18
CASSPPTAFLGNTIYF
TGTGCCAGCTCACCACCCACAGCATTCCTCGGAAACACCATATATTTT
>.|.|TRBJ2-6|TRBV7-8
CASSLTGRSSGANVLTF
TGTGCCAGCAGCTTGACAGGGAGGTCCTCTGGGGCCAACGTCCTGACTTTC
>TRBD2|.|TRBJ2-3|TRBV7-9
CASSLRVGGGTDTQYF
TGTGCCAGCAGCTTACGCGTTGGGGGGGGCACAGATACGCAGTATTTT
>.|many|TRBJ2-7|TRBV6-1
CASSEATGTTYEQYF
TGTGCCAGCAGTGAGGCAACCGGAACCACCTACGAGCAGTACTTC
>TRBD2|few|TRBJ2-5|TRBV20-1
CSARERERMETQYF
TGCAGTGCTAGAGAGCGGGAGAGGATGGAGACCCAGTACTTC
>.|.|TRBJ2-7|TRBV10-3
CAISESGQGSAYEQYF
TGTGCCATCAGTGAGTCAGGGCAGGGGAGCGCCTACGAGCAGTACTTC
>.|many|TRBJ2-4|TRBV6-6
CASTLEEVENIQYF
TGTGCCAGCACCTTGGAAGAGGTTGAAAACATTCAGTACTTC
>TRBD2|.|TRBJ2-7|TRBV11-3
CASSLGREGVHEQYF
TGTGCCAGCAGCTTAGGTCGGGAGGGTGTCCACGAGCAGTACTTC
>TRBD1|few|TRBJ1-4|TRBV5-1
CASSDRGENEKLFF
TGCGCCAGTTCGGACAGGGGCGAGAATGAAAAACTGTTTTTT
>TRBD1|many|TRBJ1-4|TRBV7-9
CASSQGQGRGSNEKLFF
TGTGCCAGCAGCCAGGGACAGGGGAGGGGATCTAATGAAAAACTGTTTTTT
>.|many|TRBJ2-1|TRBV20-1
CSARPYNNEQFF
TGCAGTGCTAGACCGTATAACAATGAGCAGTTCTTC
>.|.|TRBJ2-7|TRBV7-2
CASSFTVASYEQYF
TGTGCCAGCAGCTTTACCGTAGCCTCCTACGAGCAGTACTTC